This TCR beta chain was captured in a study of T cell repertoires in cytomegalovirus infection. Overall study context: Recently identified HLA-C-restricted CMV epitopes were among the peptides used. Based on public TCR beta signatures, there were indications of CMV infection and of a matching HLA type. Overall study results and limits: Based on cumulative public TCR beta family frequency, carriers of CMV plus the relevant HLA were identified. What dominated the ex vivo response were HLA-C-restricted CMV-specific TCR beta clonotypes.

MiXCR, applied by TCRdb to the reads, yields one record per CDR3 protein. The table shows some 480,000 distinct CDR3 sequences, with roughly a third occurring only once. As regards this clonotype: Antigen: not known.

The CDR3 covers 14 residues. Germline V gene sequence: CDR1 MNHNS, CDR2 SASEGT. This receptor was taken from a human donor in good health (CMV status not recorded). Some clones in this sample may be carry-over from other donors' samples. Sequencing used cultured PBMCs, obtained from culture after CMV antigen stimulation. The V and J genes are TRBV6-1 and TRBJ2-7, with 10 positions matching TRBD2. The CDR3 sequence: CASREAGGPSEQYV. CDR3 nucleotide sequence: TGTGCCAGCAGAGAAGCGGGAGGGCCGAGCGAGCAGTACGTC.